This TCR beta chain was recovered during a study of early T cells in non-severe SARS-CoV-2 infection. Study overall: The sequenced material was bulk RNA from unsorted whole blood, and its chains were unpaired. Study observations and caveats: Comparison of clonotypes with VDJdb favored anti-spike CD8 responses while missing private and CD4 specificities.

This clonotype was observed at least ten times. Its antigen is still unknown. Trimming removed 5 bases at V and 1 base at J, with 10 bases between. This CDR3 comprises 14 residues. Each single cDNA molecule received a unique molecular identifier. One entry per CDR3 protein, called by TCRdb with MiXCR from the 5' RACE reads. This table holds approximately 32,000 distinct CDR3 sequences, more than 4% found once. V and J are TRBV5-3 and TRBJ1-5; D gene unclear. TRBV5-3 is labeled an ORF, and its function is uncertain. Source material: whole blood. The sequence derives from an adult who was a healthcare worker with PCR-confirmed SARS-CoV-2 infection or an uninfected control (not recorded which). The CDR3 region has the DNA TGTGCCAGAAGTTCGGGTGTCAGCAATCAGCCCCAGCATTTT. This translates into CARSSGVSNQPQHF.